These 27 T cell receptor beta chains came from one sample sequenced in a study of shared clonotypes between healthy human individuals. The method was immunoSEQ multiplex PCR; TCRdb's version includes in-frame clones alone and lacks a portion of them. In the table there are about 320,000 clones, around 90% of which are singletons. The sample consisted of memory CD8+ T cells sorted from blood. Subset given: CD45RO+ cells pooled with CCR7-negative TemRA cells. Receptors originate from a young man in good health.

The gene calls are TRBV7-8 and TRBJ2-1, with D unclear. The V gene lost 5 bases and the J gene lost 0 bases, with 5 bases spanning the gap. In germline, CDR1 is SGHVS, CDR2 FQNEAQ. The CDR3 runs to 13 residues. CDR3 protein: CASSPGSYNEQFF. The CDR3 region has the DNA TGTGCCAGCAGCCCGGGCTCCTACAATGAGCAGTTCTTC.

V and J are TRBV30 and TRBJ2-1; D may be TRBD1 (5 bases). The CDR3 contains 14 residues. The germline gives CDR1 GTSNPN, CDR2 SVGIG (reference sequence). V dropped 2 bases and J dropped 6 bases, with 14 bases sitting between them. In DNA form, the CDR3 reads TGTGCCTGGAGTTGGGTCAGGGTGAGCAATGAGCAGTTCTTC. Its protein product is CAWSWVRVSNEQFF.

V is TRBV2 and J is TRBJ2-7, with D unresolved. Trimming took 3 bases from V and 3 from J, leaving 6 bases between them. The CDR3 is 12 amino acids. Germline lookup yields CDR1 SNHLY and CDR2 FYNNEI. CDR3 sequence reads: CASSDAVYEQYF. The DNA of the CDR3 is TGTGCCAGCAGTGACGCGGTCTACGAGCAGTACTTC.

The chain has TRBV7-9 and TRBJ2-7; 10 bases are a match to TRBD1. CDR3 length: 12 residues. CDR1 is SEHNR, CDR2 FQNEAQ, per germline (reference sequence). V lost 11 bases and J lost 5; bases outside the gene matches: 6. The DNA for the CDR3 is TGTGCCGTCCGGGACAGGGGCCACGAGCAGTACTTC. Its translation is CAVRDRGHEQYF.

This clone was seen a few times. The rearrangement uses TRBV18 and TRBJ2-7; D is ambiguous. The V end was cut by 3 bases, the J end by 7 bases, with 10 bases between. This CDR3 contains 12 residues. The germline CDR1 and CDR2 sequences are KGHSH and LQKENI. The CDR3 region is CASSPTLGEQYF. In DNA, the CDR3 is TGTGCCAGCTCACCTACCCTGGGGGAGCAGTACTTC.

The J gene is TRBJ2-2, the V gene TRBV7-9, with D perhaps TRBD1 or TRBD2 (6 bases each). This CDR3 region has 15 residues. Germline CDR1 reads SEHNR; CDR2 reads FQNEAQ (reference sequence). V dropped 5 bases and J dropped 5 bases, with 15 bases sitting between them. CDR3 loop: CASSPEGGWTGELFF. The CDR3 DNA is TGTGCCAGCAGCCCAGAGGGGGGCTGGACCGGGGAGCTGTTTTTT.

J is TRBJ2-2 and V is TRBV4-1; D gene uncertain. Germline values: CDR1 MGHRA, CDR2 YSYEKL. The CDR3 sequence is 13 residues long. Between the trimmed V and J ends, which lost 0 bases and 7 bases, there was a span of 6 bases. Written as DNA, the CDR3 is TGCGCCAGCAGCCAAGATAGGAACGGGGAGCTGTTTTTT. Residues: CASSQDRNGELFF.

The chain joins TRBV6-5 to TRBJ2-7; D is ambiguous. Germline CDR1 MNHEY, CDR2 SVGAGI. This CDR3 is built from 14 residues. V lost 4 bases to trimming and J lost 7 bases, with 17 bases between them. The CDR3 here is CASSLAGQAPEQYF. The DNA of the CDR3 is TGTGCCAGCAGTTTGGCCGGCCAAGCTCCGGAGCAGTACTTC.

This clone turned up a few times. CDR3 amino acids: CASSEDNTYGYTF. The CDR3 nucleotides read TGTGCCAGCAGTGAGGACAATACCTATGGCTACACCTTC. This chain connects TRBV28 to TRBJ1-2; a weak D match, TRBD1 (5 bases). This CDR3 contains 13 residues. CDR1 and CDR2 from the germline V gene are MDHEN and SYDVKM. V lost 5 bases, J lost 4 bases, and 11 bases lay in between.

This chain links TRBV7-9 with TRBJ2-7; TRBD2 matches at 9 bases. Germline loops: CDR1 SEHNR, CDR2 FQNEAQ (reference sequence). CDR3 length: 13 residues. V gave up 7 bases and J gave up 5 bases; unmatched junction bases: 6. This CDR3 is CASKIAGVNEQYF. The CDR3 DNA is TGTGCCAGCAAGATAGCGGGAGTTAACGAGCAGTACTTC.

The V and J genes are TRBV4-1 and TRBJ2-7; TRBD1 aligns across 10 bases. CDR3 size: 14 residues. Germline CDR1 MGHRA, CDR2 YSYEKL. V lost 5 bases to trimming and J lost 2 bases; unmatched junction nucleotides: 3. For the CDR3, the DNA is TGCGCCAGCAGCTACGGACAGGGGGCCTACGAGCAGTACTTC. It translates to CASSYGQGAYEQYF.

In its sample, this clone was seen once. The V gene is TRBV2, the J gene TRBJ1-4; D may be TRBD1 (5 bases). Deletions cut 6 bases from V and 7 bases from J, with 9 bases between. The CDR3 loop spans 12 amino acids. The germline V gene encodes CDR1 SNHLY and CDR2 FYNNEI. The CDR3 region is CASRCTGEKLFF. CDR3 nucleotides: TGTGCCAGCAGATGTACAGGTGAAAAACTGTTTTTT.

The rearrangement links TRBV9 to TRBJ1-3, with a weak D call TRBD1 (6 bases). The length of the CDR3 is 15 residues. The germline CDR1 and CDR2 sequences are SGDLS and YYNGEE. Trimming pared 4 bases from V and 3 bases from J, leaving 14 bases between. This chain's CDR3 is CASSREGGYGNTIYF. CDR3 nucleotides: TGTGCCAGCAGCAGGGAAGGGGGGTATGGAAACACCATATATTTT.

The chain employs TRBV5-6 and TRBJ2-7, with D unclear. Looked up from germline, CDR1 is SGHDT and CDR2 is YYEEEE. The V and J ends lost 0 bases and 3 bases respectively, with 19 bases between them. CDR3 size: 17 residues. Written as DNA, the CDR3 is TGTGCCAGCAGCTTGGTGCGGTTGGAACAGAGTGACTACGAGCAGTACTTC. It is translated as CASSLVRLEQSDYEQYF.

V gene TRBV27 combines with J gene TRBJ1-5; D call uncertain. The V end was cut by 2 bases, the J end by 6 bases, with 11 bases between. The CDR3 loop spans 14 amino acids. CDR1 and CDR2 from the germline V gene are MNHEY and SMNVEV (reference sequence). The CDR3 region has the DNA TGTGCCAGCAGTTTAAATCCGTGGAGTCAGCCCCAGCATTTT. Translating gives CASSLNPWSQPQHF.

This chain joins TRBV19 and TRBJ2-1; D call uncertain. Trimming pared 9 bases from V and 8 bases from J, leaving 8 bases between. CDR1 is LNHDA, CDR2 SQIVND, per germline (reference sequence). CDR3 size: 10 residues. The CDR3 DNA sequence: TGTGCCAGAGCAGGAGATGAGCAGTTCTTC. It is translated as CARAGDEQFF.

The rearrangement joins TRBV6-5 to TRBJ2-7; D could derive from TRBD1 or TRBD2 (5 bases each). The CDR3 totals 14 residues. V gave up 5 bases and J gave up 1 base, with 12 bases separating them. From germline, CDR1 is MNHEY and CDR2 SVGAGI. CDR3 nucleotide sequence: TGTGCCAGCAGTACCGGGACCGGATCCTACGAGCAGTACTTC. This gives the protein CASSTGTGSYEQYF.

The rearrangement links TRBV13 to TRBJ2-7; no clear D. V was cut by 0 bases and J by 3 bases, with 9 bases left in between. The CDR3 totals 14 residues. The V gene's germline CDR1 is PRHDT and CDR2 FYEKMQ (reference sequence). In DNA form, the CDR3 reads TGTGCCAGCAGCTTAGGGTTGCGCGACTACGAGCAGTACTTC. Translation gives CASSLGLRDYEQYF.

The CDR3 loop is CASSLVAGEIAEAFF. CDR3 DNA sequence: TGCGCCAGCAGCTTGGTCGCAGGAGAAATCGCTGAAGCTTTCTTT. The chain has TRBV5-1 and TRBJ1-1; D is unresolved. The germline V and J ends were trimmed by 0 bases and 6 bases, with 15 bases remaining between them. Germline loops: CDR1 SGHRS, CDR2 YFSETQ. The CDR3 runs 15 residues.

In this sample, this clone turned up once. The chain employs TRBV9 and TRBJ1-2; D ambiguous. The CDR3 spans 12 residues. V was clipped by 3 bases and J by 6 bases, with 9 bases between them. Germline values: CDR1 SGDLS, CDR2 YYNGEE. The CDR3 nucleotides are TGTGCCAGCAGCGCCCTAGGAAATGGCTACACCTTC. Its translation is CASSALGNGYTF.

The gene calls are TRBV11-2 and TRBJ2-7, with 7 bases lining up with TRBD2. Germline-derived CDR1 and CDR2 are SGHAT and FQNNGV. The CDR3 length is 16 residues. V lost 5 bases to trimming and J lost 1 base; unmatched junction nucleotides: 11. The CDR3 sequence is CASSPTLAAPSYEQYF. The CDR3 nucleotides read TGTGCCAGCAGCCCAACCCTAGCGGCGCCTTCCTACGAGCAGTACTTC.

This rearrangement joins TRBV14 to TRBJ1-4, with D possibly being TRBD1 (5 bases). CDR3 length: 16 amino acids. CDR1 and CDR2 (germline): SGHDN, FVKESK. V lost 0 bases to trimming and J lost 10 bases, with 18 bases between them. The DNA for the CDR3 is TGTGCCAGCAGCCAAGAAGAGGGTGGGGCCCCCGGAAAACTGTTTTTT. Translation: CASSQEEGGAPGKLFF.

This chain uses TRBV4-2 with TRBJ1-2, with unresolved D. Germline CDR1 reads LGHNA; CDR2 reads YNFKEQ. This CDR3 is 16 amino acids long. The ends were cut back, 0 bases at V and 4 bases at J, with 15 bases in the middle. CDR3 protein: CASSQEGDTSFYGYTF. The CDR3 DNA sequence: TGTGCCAGCAGCCAAGAAGGAGACACTTCGTTCTATGGCTACACCTTC.

The genes are TRBV4-3 and TRBJ2-1, with D uncertain. There are 13 residues in the CDR3. Germline V lookup: CDR1 LGHNA, CDR2 YSLEER. The germline V and J ends were trimmed by 2 bases and 8 bases, with 10 bases remaining between them. CDR3 coding DNA: TGCGCCAGCAGCCAATTCGTGGGATATGAGCAGTTCTTC. This translates into CASSQFVGYEQFF.

The chain links TRBV6-5 to TRBJ2-2; 9 bases agree with TRBD1. Germline V gene data show CDR1 as MNHEY and CDR2 as SVGAGI. This CDR3 is 16 amino acids long. V shed 0 bases and J 5 bases; nucleotides not matched to a gene: 4. In DNA form, the CDR3 reads TGTGCCAGCAGTTACTCGGACAGGGGATGGACCGGGGAGCTGTTTTTT. This sequence encodes CASSYSDRGWTGELFF.

The chain links TRBV29-1 to TRBJ2-5, with D maybe TRBD1 (5 bases). This CDR3 has 15 amino acids. The ends were cut back, 0 bases at V and 7 bases at J, with 18 bases in the middle. The germline V gene encodes CDR1 SQVTM and CDR2 ANQGSEA. DNA of the CDR3: TGCAGCGTTGAAGACGGACAAGAATCCACTGGGACCCAGTACTTC. Its protein is CSVEDGQESTGTQYF.

This rearrangement joins TRBV25-1 to TRBJ2-3; no firm D call. CDR3 length: 14 amino acids. Between the trimmed V and J ends, which lost 1 base and 0 bases, there was a span of 5 bases. The germline gives CDR1 MGHDK, CDR2 SYGVNS. CDR3 sequence (DNA): TGTGCCAGCAGTGAATTGAGTAGCACAGATACGCAGTATTTT. Its translation is CASSELSSTDTQYF.